The following is a T cell receptor beta chain sequence with its context. It has no known antigen specificity. Other DNA sequences in the sample encode the same CDR3. Libraries were built with the immunoSEQ multiplex PCR assay. For the multiplex PCR, a mixture combining 60 forward primers for TCR Vbeta segments and 13 reverse primers for TCR Jbeta segments was used. A multiplex PCR assay on genomic DNA amplified the CDR3 region of rearranged TCR beta genes. Amplified TCR beta libraries were sequenced as 87-base-pair reads on the Illumina HiSeq System. In the authors' own workflow: A later analysis tallied tens of millions of unique TCR beta chains across the approximately 670 repertoires, and some 12 million of those chains were shared by two or more donors. To remove PCR and sequencing errors, raw reads were error-corrected and collapsed into unique sequences using a nearest-neighbor algorithm that merged closely related sequences. V, D and J gene segments were assigned by aligning CDR3 sequences to IMGT reference sequences. For a sequence to be retained, at least a six-nucleotide match to both a V gene segment and a J gene segment was required. Rearrangements were called productive when the CDR3 lacked stop codons and stayed in frame with V and J; all others were non-productive. CDR3 was defined by IMGT convention, running from the second conserved V-encoded cysteine to the conserved J-encoded phenylalanine. Sequences without an unambiguous match to a single V gene segment were excluded from the earlier analysis of 450 to 650 of the donors. An earlier analysis of 587 of the donors called V segments functional above 56.7% productive rearrangements and segregating when the between-donor standard deviation exceeded 5%. To diagnose cytomegalovirus status from the catalog of TCR beta chain sequences, a statistical classification framework was built. In a later analysis, V and J genes were assigned by comparing TCR nucleotide sequences against IMGT/GENE-DB human TR gene sequences. A later analysis assigned CDR3 sequences and most-parsimonious VDJ recombination scenarios with the TCRdist pipeline. In a later analysis, each TCR beta chain was defined by its CDR3 amino acid sequence together with its V-gene family, and reads lacking a unique V-gene family were excluded. In a later analysis, several hundred highly shared, low-generation-probability nucleotide sequences were removed to address suspected cross-contamination and a sequencing artifact. A later analysis calculated a clonal expansion index for each public chain from normalized within-repertoire ranks of inferred template counts. In a later analysis, generation probabilities were computed with a VDJ recombination model fitted to out-of-frame rearrangements, and the resulting probabilities were checked against IGoR. In a later analysis, TCR-TCR, TCR-HLA and TCR-CMV co-occurrence was scored with hypergeometric tests, and a repertoire-size bias correction was applied to TCR pairs. False discovery rates were estimated in a later analysis by permuting HLA or CMV assignments 20 times. A later analysis grouped co-occurring TCRs with DBSCAN, adding TCRdist sequence similarity when clustering within HLA-allele-positive subsets. Co-occurrence clustering excluded repertoires with fewer than 30,000 or more than 120,000 public chains, plus five with anomalous nucleotide sharing. Here the immuneACCESS table is served through TCRdb, limited to in-frame sequences with V and J called. Missing clones are a known gap in these copies; in checked studies unresolved V genes cover under half, and the rest lacks a known reason. Clone size and V and J calls were adopted from that table, with D and trimming inferred from the DNA. Per the sample table, the count is around 50,000 clones. Of the sample, about a sixth is held by the ten largest clones.

In total, about 650 healthy bone marrow donors made up the cohort. Cohort members were all nominally healthy when sampled, although unrecorded immune exposures were likely present. The donor was CMV seronegative and belonged to the group of roughly 330 seronegative cohort members. Every donor gave a peripheral blood sample, and the peripheral blood mononuclear cells from that sample were used for TCR beta sequencing. Genomic DNA extraction from the blood cell samples was performed with the Qiagen DNeasy Blood Extraction Kit. The sample originates from a study of cytomegalovirus exposure and HLA in healthy donors (dated by TCRdb to the late 2010s). With regard to the full study: An earlier analysis of 587 of the donors reported 250 to 350 Gb of sequence data and 95 million to 140 million unique TCR beta sequences obtained from 180 million or so T cells. Approximately 300 gigabases of sequencing data and around 88 million unique TCR sequences made up an early release that covered around 640 HLA-typed donors. Among the approximately 400 genotyped donors, around 81% belonged to the genetic ancestry cluster associated with self-reported Caucasian donors. The study was designed to test whether signatures of past pathogen exposure could be identified by cataloging public T cell receptors. The study used immunosequencing to profile the T cell repertoires of several hundred subjects and linked those repertoires to cytomegalovirus serostatus. A separate validation cohort of roughly 130 different subjects was used in addition to the approximately 700-subject first cohort. The study combined high-throughput TCR immunosequencing, statistical association of individual TCRs with disease status, and machine learning to predict cytomegalovirus infection status. In a later analysis, previously published TCR beta repertoires from 666 donors were re-analyzed and high-resolution HLA genotyping was added so that TCR occurrence patterns could be studied. Rather than using new phenotypic data, the later analysis identified candidate immune exposures from TCR beta sequences and from how often those sequences occurred across donors. To decide whether each TCR beta V gene segment behaved as functional or pseudogenic, an earlier analysis of some 600 of the donors relied on high-throughput TCR beta sequencing. Donor age, sex, ethnicity and CMV serostatus were compiled together with the repertoire data. Genome-wide SNP genotypes for about three fifths of the roughly 670 donors were used in a later genetic analysis, which treated that subset as a discovery cohort. Every repertoire in the discovery cohort had been generated on one and the same sequencing platform. Class I and class II HLA loci were covered by the typing at four-digit resolution. The number of typed donors differed by locus: about 629-640 for A, B, C, DRB1 and DQB1; 522 for DQA1; 606 for DPA1; and about 470 for DPB1. Several DR-DQ haplotypes were treated as single units for association and clustering because of strong linkage in the cohort. Among roughly 370 genotyped donors of the cohort, an average of about 240,000 unique TCR beta nucleotide sequences were sequenced per donor, roughly a sixth of them non-productive.

Findings and caveats that apply to the study as a whole: Only TCR beta chains were sequenced in this cohort, and the absence of alpha or paired-chain data limited detectable features. Some IMGT-functional V segments, including TRBV6-2 and TRBV6-3, could not be told apart with the 87-base-pair reads, so those segments were excluded. In a later genetic analysis, a missense DCLRE1C variant was associated with V-gene and J-gene trimming of TCR beta chains, and the association was replicated in an independent cohort. Because HLA typing was missing for some donors at each locus, association tests included only the typed subset. A later genetic analysis reported fewer N-insertions in productive TCRs among donors in an Asian-associated ancestry cluster than the roughly 700-donor mean. Strong co-occurrence of HLA alleles, especially DR and DQ, made assigning TCR associations to individual alleles difficult. The earlier analysis of 450 to 700 of the donors excluded approximately 17 rarely observed V segments, including chromosome 9 orphons, because counts were too low. A later analysis associated 15,000 to 20,000 TCR beta sequences with specific HLA alleles at a false discovery rate of 0.05. In a later analysis, the rate of TCR association differed among HLA loci, with DRB1 alleles having the most associated TCRs and HLA-C alleles having the fewest. In an earlier analysis of more than 450 of the donors, most TCR beta V segments were observed in productive rearrangements about 90% or about 30% of the time, broadly matching IMGT annotations. A later analysis reported that several top co-occurrence clusters appeared linked to parvovirus B19, influenza, CMV and Epstein-Barr virus. Presence/absence analyses assumed roughly uniform sequencing depth across donors, an assumption that may not hold. A further reported finding was that TCR beta sequences accurately predicted the HLA-A and HLA-B alleles for most subjects in the first cohort. In vitro tests confirmed that a few of the cytomegalovirus-associated TCR beta chains recognize cytomegalovirus antigens. According to a later analysis, most CMV-associated TCR beta chains appeared to be HLA-restricted, and the HLA associations seemed to be driven largely by CMV exposure. According to the authors, the approach could potentially be generalized to other disease states and immunological phenotypes. In a later analysis, HLA-associated TCR beta chains were found to be more clonally expanded and to have lower generation probabilities than equally common non-associated chains. Correlated functional status among segregating V segments might reflect linkage disequilibrium, but an unknown experimental factor could not be ruled out. Across donors, most TCR sequences were observed very rarely, whereas some public TCRs were present in many individuals. In both the original and validation cohorts, the classifier was reported to diagnose cytomegalovirus status with high specificity and sensitivity. In the study, approximately 160 TCR beta chains were listed as associated with cytomegalovirus. A group of highly shared sequence variants was considered likely to be a technical artifact of the sequencing pipeline. For the cohort, immune exposure information was limited to CMV serostatus.

There are 13 amino acids in the CDR3, from cysteine to phenylalanine inclusive. Only CDR3 DNA remains: 39 bases, in frame from the first base. Per the germline V gene (reference sequence), LNHDA is the CDR1 and SQIVND is the CDR2. V and J lose 5 bases and 7 bases, and a span of 9 bases separates them. The chain employs TRBV19 and TRBJ1-6; no D gene is confidently identified. Source material: PBMCs. This clonotype was obtained from a male donor in good health and CMV-seronegative. In nucleotide form, the sequence is TGTGCCAGTAGTGCCCCCGGGAATTCACCCCTCCACTTT. Its translation reads: CASSAPGNSPLHF.